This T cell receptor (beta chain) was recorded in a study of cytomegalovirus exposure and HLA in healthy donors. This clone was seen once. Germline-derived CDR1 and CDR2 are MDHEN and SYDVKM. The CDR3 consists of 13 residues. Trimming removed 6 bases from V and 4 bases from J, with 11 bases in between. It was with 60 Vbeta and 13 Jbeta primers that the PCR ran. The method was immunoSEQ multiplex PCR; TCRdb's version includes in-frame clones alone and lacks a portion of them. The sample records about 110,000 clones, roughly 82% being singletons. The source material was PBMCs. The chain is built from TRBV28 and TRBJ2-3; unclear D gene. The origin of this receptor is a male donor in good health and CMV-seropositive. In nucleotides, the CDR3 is TGTGCCAGCAGCCCCGGTCATGCAGATACGCAGTATTTT. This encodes CASSPGHADTQYF.